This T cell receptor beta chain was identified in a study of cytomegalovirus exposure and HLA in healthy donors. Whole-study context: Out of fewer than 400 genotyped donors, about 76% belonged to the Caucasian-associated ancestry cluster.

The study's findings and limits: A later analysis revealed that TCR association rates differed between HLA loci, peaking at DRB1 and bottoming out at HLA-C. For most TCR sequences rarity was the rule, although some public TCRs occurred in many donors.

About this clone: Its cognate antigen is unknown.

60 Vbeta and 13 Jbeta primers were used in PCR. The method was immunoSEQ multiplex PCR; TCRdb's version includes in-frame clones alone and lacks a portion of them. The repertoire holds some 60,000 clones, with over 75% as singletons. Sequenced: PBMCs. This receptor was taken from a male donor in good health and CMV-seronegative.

In DNA form, the CDR3 reads TGTGCCAGCAGTAAGGGGTCCTATGGCTACACCTTC. This sequence encodes CASSKGSYGYTF. The chain recombines TRBV11-3 with TRBJ1-2, with TRBD1 as a possible D gene (5 bases). Looked up from germline, CDR1 is SGHNT and CDR2 is YENEEA. Trimming took 6 bases from V and 4 from J, leaving 9 bases between them. This CDR3 has 12 residues. Together with reference TRBV11-3 and TRBJ1-2, the CDR3 gives the full variable domain: EAGVVQSPRYKIIEKKQPVAFWCNPISGHNTLYWYLQNLGQGPELLIRYENEEAVDDSQLPKDRFSAERLKGVDSTLKIQPAELGDSAVYLCASSKGSYGYTFGSGTRLTVV.